This T cell receptor beta chain emerged from a study of human T cells and chemical hapten exposure (dated by TCRdb to about 2021). In the study overall: For sensitization, 2% DPC in acetone was applied to an approximately 2 cm by approximately 2 cm area of upper inner arm skin. The study tracked peripheral blood TCR repertoire changes in vivo during primary and secondary sensitization to the hapten diphenylcyclopropenone (DPC) in alopecia patients. The patient cohort, mostly female, included alopecia areata with under or over 50% scalp involvement, alopecia totalis and alopecia universalis. Blood samples were taken from patients before sensitization (week 0) and then at 2, 6 and about 24 weeks after DPC sensitization. About 30 alopecia patients provided blood for TCR sequencing at one to four time points (pre-sensitization, 2, 6 and 24 weeks). Patch testing was done on the upper back using Finn chambers containing 0.01% DPC, and results were scored after 6 days according to International Contact Dermatitis Research Group standards. The libraries were sequenced as a pool, and the TCR yield per sample differed mostly because of small variations in library volumes within the pool. Throughout the roughly 25-week study period, patients were also given weekly therapeutic DPC doses on the scalp. Broader findings and caveats from the paper: Repeated subsampling changed both the strength of the expansion versus patch-test correlation and the threshold at which that correlation became significant. Because all patients had alopecia, a presumed autoimmune disease, the immune response of the patients might differ from that of healthy individuals. A positive correlation was found between the number of PT1 expanded TCRs and patch test score, with significance reached at thresholds 8, 16 and 32 but not 4. DPC sensitization did not change the number of TCRs with a frequency above 1 in 1000, and there was no evidence of changes in global repertoire structure. Expanded TCRs formed significantly more large CDR3 similarity clusters than pre-sensitization or healthy control sets, consistent with antigen-driven responses.

The CDR3 has 16 amino acids, counting the end cysteine and phenylalanine. The read is trimmed to its CDR3 DNA, 48 bases read in frame from base 1. The V end loses 0 bases and the J end loses 3 bases, and a stretch of 15 bases separates them. In the germline V gene (reference sequence), CDR1 corresponds to DFQATT and CDR2 to SNEGSKA. The table lists this clonotype with a few counts. There is no known antigen for this receptor. No base qualities exist here, and no much larger clone lies one base off it. The time point label here, explained by the study, means: patch test 1, 2 weeks after DPC sensitization. The treatment or condition label of this sample denotes: therapeutic diphenylcyclopropenone sensitization with weekly scalp DPC. At every patch-test visit, the blood draw took place before the patch test was put on. To be eligible, patients had to be aged 18 to 70, diagnosed with alopecia and judged suitable for DPC therapy, while pregnant patients were excluded. Unfractionated whole blood was collected in Tempus Blood RNA tubes, and total RNA was extracted from that blood.

The library was generated by RACE. Sequencing relied on a NextSeq 500. Library preparation attached unique molecular identifiers to individual cDNA molecules for quantitative, reproducible TCR counting. From each blood RNA sample, both TCR alpha and TCR beta chains were sequenced. Processing in the source paper ran as follows. A median of about 89,000 TCRs per sample was observed, with a range of about 20,000 to 700,000. The Decombinator software suite was used to annotate the V, J and CDR3 of the TCR reads. For the PS versus PT1 abundance plots, all samples were subsampled to the same number of TCRs (28,000). Expanded TCRs were defined as absent before sensitization and observed at least eight times at the 2-week time point. TCRdb applied fastp at Q25 and MiXCR to the public reads, then kept only in-frame beta chains. Identical CDR3 proteins give one entry, which carries the most common genes and DNA. TCRdb assigned the V and J calls; the authors' analysis was not used. Here the sample has 150,000 or so distinct CDR3 sequences; roughly 15% occur a single time. Clones ranked in the top ten supply less than 2% of the sample.

Sequencing was performed on whole blood, taken in connection with sensitization to the hapten diphenylcyclopropenone (DPC). This clonotype originated in a woman in her 30s with alopecia areata. Some clones in this sample may be carry-over from other donors' samples. The chain employs TRBV20-1 and TRBJ1-5; 6 matching bases give a weak D call of TRBD1. For the CDR3, the sequence is CSARDIRRQDNQPQHF. The sequenced DNA: TGCAGTGCTAGAGATATTCGGCGACAGGACAATCAGCCCCAGCATTTT.